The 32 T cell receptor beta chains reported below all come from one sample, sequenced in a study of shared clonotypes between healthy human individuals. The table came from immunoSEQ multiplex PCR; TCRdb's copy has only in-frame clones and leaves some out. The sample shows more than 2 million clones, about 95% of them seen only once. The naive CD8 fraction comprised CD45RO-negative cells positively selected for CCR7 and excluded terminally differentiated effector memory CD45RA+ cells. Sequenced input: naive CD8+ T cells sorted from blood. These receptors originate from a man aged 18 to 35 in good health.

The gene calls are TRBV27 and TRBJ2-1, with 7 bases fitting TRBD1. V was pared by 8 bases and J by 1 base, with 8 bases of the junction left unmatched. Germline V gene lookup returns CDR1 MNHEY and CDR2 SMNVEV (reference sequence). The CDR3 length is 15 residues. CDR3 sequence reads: CASGPAGGSYNEQFF. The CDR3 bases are TGTGCCAGCGGGCCGGCAGGGGGATCCTACAATGAGCAGTTCTTC.

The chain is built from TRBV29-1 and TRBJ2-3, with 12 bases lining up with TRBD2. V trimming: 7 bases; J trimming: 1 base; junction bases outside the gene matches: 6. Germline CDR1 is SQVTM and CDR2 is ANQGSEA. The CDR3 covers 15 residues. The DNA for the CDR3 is TGCAGCGGGGGAAGGACTAGCGGGGGCACAGATACGCAGTATTTT. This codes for CSGGRTSGGTDTQYF.

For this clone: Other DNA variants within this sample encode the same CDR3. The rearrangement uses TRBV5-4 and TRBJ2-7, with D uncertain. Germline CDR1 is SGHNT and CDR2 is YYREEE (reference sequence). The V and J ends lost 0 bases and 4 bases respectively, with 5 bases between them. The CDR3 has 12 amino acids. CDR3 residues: CASSLVGYEQYF. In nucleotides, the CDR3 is TGTGCCAGCAGCTTGGTTGGGTACGAGCAGTACTTC.

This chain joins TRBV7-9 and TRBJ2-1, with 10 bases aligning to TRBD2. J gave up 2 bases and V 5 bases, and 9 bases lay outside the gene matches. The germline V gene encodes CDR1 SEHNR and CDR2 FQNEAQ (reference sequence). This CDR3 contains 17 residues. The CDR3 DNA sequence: TGTGCCAGCAGCCTACCGAGCGGGAGGGCCCCCTACAATGAGCAGTTCTTC. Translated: CASSLPSGRAPYNEQFF.

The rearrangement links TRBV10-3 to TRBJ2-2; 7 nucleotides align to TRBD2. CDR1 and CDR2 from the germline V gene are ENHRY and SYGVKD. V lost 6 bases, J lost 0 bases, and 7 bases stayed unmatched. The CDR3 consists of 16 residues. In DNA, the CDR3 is TGTGCCATCAGGGAGGCGGGAGCCCCGAACACCGGGGAGCTGTTTTTT. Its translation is CAIREAGAPNTGELFF.

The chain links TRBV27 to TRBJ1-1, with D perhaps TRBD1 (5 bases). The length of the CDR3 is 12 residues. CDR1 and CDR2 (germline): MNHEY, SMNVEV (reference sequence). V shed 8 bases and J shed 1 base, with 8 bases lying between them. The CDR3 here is CASRGTNTEAFF. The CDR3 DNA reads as TGTGCCAGCCGTGGGACGAACACTGAAGCTTTCTTT.

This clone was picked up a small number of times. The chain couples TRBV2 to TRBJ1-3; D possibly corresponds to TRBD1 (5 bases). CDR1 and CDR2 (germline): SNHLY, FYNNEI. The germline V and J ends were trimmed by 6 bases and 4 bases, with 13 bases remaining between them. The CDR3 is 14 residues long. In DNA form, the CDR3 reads TGTGCCAGCAGCTTCAGGGTAGACGGAAACACCATATATTTT. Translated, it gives CASSFRVDGNTIYF. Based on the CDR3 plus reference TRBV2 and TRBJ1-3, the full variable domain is EPEVTQTPSHQVTQMGQEVILRCVPISNHLYFYWYRQILGQKVEFLVSFYNNEISEKSEIFDDQFSVERPDGSNFTLKIRSTKLEDSAMYFCASSFRVDGNTIYFGEGSWLTVV.

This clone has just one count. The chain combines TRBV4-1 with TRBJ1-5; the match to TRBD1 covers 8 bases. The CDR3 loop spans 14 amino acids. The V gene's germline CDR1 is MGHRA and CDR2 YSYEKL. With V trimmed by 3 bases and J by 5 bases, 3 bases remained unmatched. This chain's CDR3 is CASSQDRVYQPQHF. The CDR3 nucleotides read TGCGCCAGCAGCCAGGACAGGGTGTATCAGCCCCAGCATTTT.

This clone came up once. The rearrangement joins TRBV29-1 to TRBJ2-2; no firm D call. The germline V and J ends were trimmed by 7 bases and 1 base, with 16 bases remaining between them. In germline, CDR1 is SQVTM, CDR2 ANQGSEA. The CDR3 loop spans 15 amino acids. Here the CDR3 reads CSATEAFVNTGELFF. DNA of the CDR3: TGCAGCGCGACGGAAGCGTTTGTGAACACCGGGGAGCTGTTTTTT.

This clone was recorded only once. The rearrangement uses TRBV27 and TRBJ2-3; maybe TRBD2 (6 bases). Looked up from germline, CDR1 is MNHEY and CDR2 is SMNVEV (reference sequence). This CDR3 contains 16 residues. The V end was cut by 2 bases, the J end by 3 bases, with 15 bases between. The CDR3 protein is CASSLRGGILTDTQYF. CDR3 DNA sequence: TGTGCCAGCAGTTTACGGGGCGGGATATTGACAGATACGCAGTATTTT.

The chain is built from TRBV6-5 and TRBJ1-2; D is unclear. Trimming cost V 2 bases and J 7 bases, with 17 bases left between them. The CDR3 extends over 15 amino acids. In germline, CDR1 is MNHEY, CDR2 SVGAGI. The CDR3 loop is CASSYEGQSQSGYTF. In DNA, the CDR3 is TGTGCCAGCAGTTACGAGGGCCAGAGCCAGTCTGGCTACACCTTC.

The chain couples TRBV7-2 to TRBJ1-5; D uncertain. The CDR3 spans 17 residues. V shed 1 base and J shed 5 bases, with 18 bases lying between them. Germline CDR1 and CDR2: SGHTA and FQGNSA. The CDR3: CASSLGGIFWTDQPQHF. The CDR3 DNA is TGTGCCAGCAGCTTAGGAGGAATCTTCTGGACTGATCAGCCCCAGCATTTT.

The DNA of the CDR3 is TGCGCCAGCAGTGAAGGTGTTCAGGGGACCTACGAGCAGTACTTC. Amino acid sequence: CASSEGVQGTYEQYF. The chain combines TRBV10-2 with TRBJ2-7; possibly TRBD1 for D (6 bases). From germline, CDR1 is WSHSY and CDR2 SAAADI. Trimming removed 3 bases from V and 2 bases from J, with 14 bases in between. This CDR3 is 15 amino acids long.

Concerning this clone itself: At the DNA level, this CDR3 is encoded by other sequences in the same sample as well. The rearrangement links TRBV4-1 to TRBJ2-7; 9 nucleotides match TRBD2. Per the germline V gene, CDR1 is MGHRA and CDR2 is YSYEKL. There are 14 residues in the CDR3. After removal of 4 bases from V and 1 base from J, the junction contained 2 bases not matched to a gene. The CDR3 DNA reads TGCGCCAGCAGCCCGGGACTAGCTTCCTACGAGCAGTACTTC. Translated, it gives CASSPGLASYEQYF.

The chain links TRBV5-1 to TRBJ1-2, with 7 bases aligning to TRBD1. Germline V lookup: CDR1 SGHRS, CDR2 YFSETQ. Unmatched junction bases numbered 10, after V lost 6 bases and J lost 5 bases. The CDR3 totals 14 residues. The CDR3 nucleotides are TGCGCCAGCACCGACCCCGGGACAGCATATGGCTACACCTTC. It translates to CASTDPGTAYGYTF.

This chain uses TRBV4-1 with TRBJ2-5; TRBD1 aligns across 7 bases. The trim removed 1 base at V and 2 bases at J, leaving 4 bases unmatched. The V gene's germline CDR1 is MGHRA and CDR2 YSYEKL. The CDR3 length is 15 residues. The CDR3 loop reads CASSQAGTVQETQYF. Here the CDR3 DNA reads TGCGCCAGCAGCCAAGCTGGGACAGTACAAGAGACCCAGTACTTC.

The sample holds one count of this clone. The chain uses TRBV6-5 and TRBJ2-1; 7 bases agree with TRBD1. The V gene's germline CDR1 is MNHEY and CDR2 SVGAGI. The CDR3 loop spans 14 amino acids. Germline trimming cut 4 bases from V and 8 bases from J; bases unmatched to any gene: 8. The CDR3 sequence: CASSSLDRADEQFF. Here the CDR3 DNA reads TGTGCCAGCAGTTCCCTCGACAGGGCGGATGAGCAGTTCTTC.

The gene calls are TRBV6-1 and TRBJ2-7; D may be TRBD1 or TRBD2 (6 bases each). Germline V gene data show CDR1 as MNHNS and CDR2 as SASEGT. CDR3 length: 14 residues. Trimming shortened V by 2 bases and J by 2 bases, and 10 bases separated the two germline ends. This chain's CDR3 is CASSEPGAAYEQYF. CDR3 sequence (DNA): TGTGCCAGCAGTGAACCGGGGGCGGCCTACGAGCAGTACTTC.

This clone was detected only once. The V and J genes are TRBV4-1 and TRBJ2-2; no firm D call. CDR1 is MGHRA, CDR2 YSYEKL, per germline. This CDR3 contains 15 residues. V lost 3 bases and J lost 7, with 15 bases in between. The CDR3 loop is CASSHEDQTFGELFF. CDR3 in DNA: TGCGCCAGCAGCCACGAGGACCAGACCTTCGGGGAGCTGTTTTTT.

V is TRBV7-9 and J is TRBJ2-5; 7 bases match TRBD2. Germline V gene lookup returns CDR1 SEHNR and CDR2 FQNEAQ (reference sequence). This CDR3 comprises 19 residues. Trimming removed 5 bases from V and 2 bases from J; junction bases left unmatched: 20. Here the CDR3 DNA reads TGTGCCAGCAGCGCGGGACGGGGGGTAGGCCTTACGACACAAGAGACCCAGTACTTC. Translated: CASSAGRGVGLTTQETQYF. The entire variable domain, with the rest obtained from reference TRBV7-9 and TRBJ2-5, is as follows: DTGVSQNPRHKITKRGQNVTFRCDPISEHNRLYWYRQTLGQGPEFLTYFQNEAQLEKSRLLSDRFSAERPKGSFSTLEIQRTEQGDSAMYLCASSAGRGVGLTTQETQYFGPGTRLLVL.

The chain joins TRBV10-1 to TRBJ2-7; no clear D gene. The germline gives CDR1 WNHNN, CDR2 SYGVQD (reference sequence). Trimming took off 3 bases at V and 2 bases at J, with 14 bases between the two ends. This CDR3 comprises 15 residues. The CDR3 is CASSDYGRIPYEQYF. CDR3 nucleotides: TGCGCCAGCAGTGACTACGGACGGATACCCTACGAGCAGTACTTC.

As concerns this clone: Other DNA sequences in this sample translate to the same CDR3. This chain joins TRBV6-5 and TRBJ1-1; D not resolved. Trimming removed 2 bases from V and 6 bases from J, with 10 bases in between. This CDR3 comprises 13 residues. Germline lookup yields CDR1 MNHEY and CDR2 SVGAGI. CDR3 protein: CASSYGEGPEAFF. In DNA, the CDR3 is TGTGCCAGCAGTTACGGGGAGGGCCCTGAAGCTTTCTTT.

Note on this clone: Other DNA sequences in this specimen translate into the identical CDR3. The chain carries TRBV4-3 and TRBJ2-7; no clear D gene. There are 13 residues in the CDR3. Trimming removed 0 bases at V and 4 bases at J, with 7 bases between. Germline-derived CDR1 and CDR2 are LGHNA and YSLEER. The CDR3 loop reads CASSQDMGYEQYF. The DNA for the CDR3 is TGCGCCAGCAGCCAAGATATGGGGTACGAGCAGTACTTC.

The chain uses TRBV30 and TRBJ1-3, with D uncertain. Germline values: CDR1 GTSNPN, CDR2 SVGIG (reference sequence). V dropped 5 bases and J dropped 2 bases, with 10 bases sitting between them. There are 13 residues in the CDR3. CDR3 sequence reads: CAWCFWAGNTIYF. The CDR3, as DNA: TGTGCCTGGTGTTTCTGGGCTGGAAACACCATATATTTT. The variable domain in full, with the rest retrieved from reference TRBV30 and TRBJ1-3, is SQTIHQWPATLVQPVGSPLSLECTVEGTSNPNLYWYRQAAGRGLQLLFYSVGIGQISSEVPQNLSASRPQDRQFILSSKKLLLSDSGFYLCAWCFWAGNTIYFGEGSWLTVV.

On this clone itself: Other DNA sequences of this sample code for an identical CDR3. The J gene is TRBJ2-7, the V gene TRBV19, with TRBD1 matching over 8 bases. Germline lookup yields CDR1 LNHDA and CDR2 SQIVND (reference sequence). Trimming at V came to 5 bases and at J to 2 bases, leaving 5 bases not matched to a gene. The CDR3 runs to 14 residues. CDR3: CASSARTGTYEQYF. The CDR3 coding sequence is TGTGCCAGTAGTGCGCGGACAGGGACCTACGAGCAGTACTTC.

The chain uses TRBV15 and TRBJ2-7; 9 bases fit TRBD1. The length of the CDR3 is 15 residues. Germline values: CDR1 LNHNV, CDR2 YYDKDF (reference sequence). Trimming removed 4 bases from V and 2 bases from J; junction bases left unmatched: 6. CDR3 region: CATSTGTGSAYEQYF. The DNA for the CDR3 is TGTGCCACCAGCACTGGGACAGGGAGCGCCTACGAGCAGTACTTC.

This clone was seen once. The CDR3 reads CASSDRPRQRSSTDTQYF. The CDR3 nucleotides are TGTGCCAGCAGTGATCGCCCCCGTCAGCGGTCCAGCACAGATACGCAGTATTTT. The rearrangement joins TRBV2 to TRBJ2-3; the D gene is possibly TRBD2 (5 bases). Trimming stripped 3 bases from V and 0 bases from J, with 19 bases between. The CDR3 spans 18 residues. Per the germline V gene, CDR1 is SNHLY and CDR2 is FYNNEI. The variable domain in full, with the rest retrieved from reference TRBV2 and TRBJ2-3, is EPEVTQTPSHQVTQMGQEVILRCVPISNHLYFYWYRQILGQKVEFLVSFYNNEISEKSEIFDDQFSVERPDGSNFTLKIRSTKLEDSAMYFCASSDRPRQRSSTDTQYFGPGTRLTVL.

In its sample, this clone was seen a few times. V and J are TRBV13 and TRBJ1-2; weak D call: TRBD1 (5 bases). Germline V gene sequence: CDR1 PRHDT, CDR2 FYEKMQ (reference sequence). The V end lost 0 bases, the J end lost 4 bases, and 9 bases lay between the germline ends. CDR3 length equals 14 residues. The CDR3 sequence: CASSLGRDGYGYTF. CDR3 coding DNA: TGTGCCAGCAGCTTAGGCCGGGACGGCTATGGCTACACCTTC.

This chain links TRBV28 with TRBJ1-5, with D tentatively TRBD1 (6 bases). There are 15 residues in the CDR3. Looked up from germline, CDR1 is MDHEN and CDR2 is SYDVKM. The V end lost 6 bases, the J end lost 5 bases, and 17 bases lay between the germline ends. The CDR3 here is CASRLQGLGDQPQHF. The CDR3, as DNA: TGTGCCAGCAGGCTACAGGGCCTAGGGGATCAGCCCCAGCATTTT. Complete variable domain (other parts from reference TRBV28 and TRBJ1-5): DVKVTQSSRYLVKRTGEKVFLECVQDMDHENMFWYRQDPGLGLRLIYFSYDVKMKEKGDIPEGYSVSREKKERFSLILESASTNQTSMYLCASRLQGLGDQPQHFGDGTRLSIL.

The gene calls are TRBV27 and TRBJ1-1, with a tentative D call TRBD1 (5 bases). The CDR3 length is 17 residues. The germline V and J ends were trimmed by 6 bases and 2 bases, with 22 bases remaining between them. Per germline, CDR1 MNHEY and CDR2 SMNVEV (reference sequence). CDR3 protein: CASSPDMGRYGNTEAFF. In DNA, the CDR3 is TGTGCCAGCAGCCCCGACATGGGGCGTTACGGAAACACTGAAGCTTTCTTT.

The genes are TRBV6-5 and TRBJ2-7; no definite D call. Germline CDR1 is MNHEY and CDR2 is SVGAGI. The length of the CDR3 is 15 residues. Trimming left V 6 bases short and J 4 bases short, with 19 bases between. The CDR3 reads CASSLGSDGAYEQYF. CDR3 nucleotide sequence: TGTGCCAGCAGCTTAGGATCTGATGGAGCTTACGAGCAGTACTTC.

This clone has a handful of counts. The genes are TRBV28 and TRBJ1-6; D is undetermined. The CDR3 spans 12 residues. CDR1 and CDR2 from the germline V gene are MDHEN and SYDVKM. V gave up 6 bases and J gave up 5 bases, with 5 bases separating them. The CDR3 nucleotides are TGTGCCAGCAGCATCGATAATTCACCCCTCCACTTT. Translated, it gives CASSIDNSPLHF.